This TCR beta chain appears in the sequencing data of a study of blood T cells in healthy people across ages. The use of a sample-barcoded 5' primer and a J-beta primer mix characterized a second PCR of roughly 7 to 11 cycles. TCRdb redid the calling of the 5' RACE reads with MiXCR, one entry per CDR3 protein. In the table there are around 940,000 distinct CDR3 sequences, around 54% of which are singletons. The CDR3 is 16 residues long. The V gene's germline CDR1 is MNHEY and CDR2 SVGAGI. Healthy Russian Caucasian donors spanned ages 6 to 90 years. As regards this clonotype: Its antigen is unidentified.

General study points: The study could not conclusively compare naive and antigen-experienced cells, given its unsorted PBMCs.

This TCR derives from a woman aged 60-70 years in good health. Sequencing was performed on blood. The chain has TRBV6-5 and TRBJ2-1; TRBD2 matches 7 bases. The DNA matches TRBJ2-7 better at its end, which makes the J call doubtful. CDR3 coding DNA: TGTGCCAGCAGCGTGCGCGGGAGCGGGTCCTACAATGAGCAGTACTTC. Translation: CASSVRGSGSYNEQYF.